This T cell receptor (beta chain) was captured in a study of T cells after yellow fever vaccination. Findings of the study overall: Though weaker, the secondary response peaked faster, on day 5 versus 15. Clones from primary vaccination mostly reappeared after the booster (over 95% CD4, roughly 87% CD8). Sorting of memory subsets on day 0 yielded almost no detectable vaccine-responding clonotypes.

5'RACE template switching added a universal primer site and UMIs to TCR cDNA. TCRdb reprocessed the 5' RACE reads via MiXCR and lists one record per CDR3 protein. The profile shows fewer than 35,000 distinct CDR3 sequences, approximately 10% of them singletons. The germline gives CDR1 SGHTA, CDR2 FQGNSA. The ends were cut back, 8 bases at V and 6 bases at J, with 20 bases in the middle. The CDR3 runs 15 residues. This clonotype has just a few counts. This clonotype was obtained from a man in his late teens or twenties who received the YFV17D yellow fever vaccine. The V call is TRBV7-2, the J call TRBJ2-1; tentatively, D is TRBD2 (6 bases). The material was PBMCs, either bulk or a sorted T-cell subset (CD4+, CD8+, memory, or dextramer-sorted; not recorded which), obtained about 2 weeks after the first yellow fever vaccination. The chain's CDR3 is CASAYYLDGSNEQFF. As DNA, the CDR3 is TGTGCCAGCGCATATTACTTGGACGGGAGCAATGAGCAGTTCTTC.